The source of this TCR beta chain is a study of radiation and T cells in renal cell carcinoma. Study outcomes and limitations: Irradiated tumors held more dominant CDR3 motifs than control tumors. Tumor samples were small regions of around 1 g.

Regarding this clone: The antigen is not known.

Treatment of the sample: 15 Gy SBRT to primary tumor, nephrectomy 4 weeks later. Clear cell pathology was present in this patient's renal cell carcinoma. The assay was immunoSEQ multiplex PCR, and TCRdb's table has in-frame clones only and misses some. The sample lists 18,000 or so clones; about 50% were seen once. Trimming stripped 1 base from V and 4 bases from J, with 14 bases between. Germline CDR1 is SGDLS and CDR2 is YYNGEE. The length of the CDR3 is 15 residues. The sequencing here drew on tumor tissue, taken from a patient whose treatment included radiotherapy and nephrectomy. V is TRBV9 and J is TRBJ2-5; weak D call: TRBD2 (6 bases). The receptor was derived from a man in his forties or fifties with renal cell carcinoma. CDR3 sequence (DNA): TGTGCCAGCAGCGTAAAAGCGGGTGTGGGAGAGACCCAGTACTTC. Protein: CASSVKAGVGETQYF.